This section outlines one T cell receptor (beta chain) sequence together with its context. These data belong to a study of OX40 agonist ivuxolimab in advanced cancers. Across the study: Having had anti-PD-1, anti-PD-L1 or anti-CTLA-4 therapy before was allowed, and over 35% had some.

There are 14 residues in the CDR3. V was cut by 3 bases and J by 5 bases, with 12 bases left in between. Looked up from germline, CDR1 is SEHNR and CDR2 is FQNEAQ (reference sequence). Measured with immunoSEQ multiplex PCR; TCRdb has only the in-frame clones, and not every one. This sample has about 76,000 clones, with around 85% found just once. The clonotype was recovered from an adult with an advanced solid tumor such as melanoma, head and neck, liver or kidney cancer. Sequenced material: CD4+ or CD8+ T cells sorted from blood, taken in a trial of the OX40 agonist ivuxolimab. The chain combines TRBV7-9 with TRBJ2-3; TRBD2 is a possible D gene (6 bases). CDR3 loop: CASSFAGGLDTQYF. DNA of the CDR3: TGTGCCAGCAGCTTTGCCGGGGGTCTAGATACGCAGTATTTT.